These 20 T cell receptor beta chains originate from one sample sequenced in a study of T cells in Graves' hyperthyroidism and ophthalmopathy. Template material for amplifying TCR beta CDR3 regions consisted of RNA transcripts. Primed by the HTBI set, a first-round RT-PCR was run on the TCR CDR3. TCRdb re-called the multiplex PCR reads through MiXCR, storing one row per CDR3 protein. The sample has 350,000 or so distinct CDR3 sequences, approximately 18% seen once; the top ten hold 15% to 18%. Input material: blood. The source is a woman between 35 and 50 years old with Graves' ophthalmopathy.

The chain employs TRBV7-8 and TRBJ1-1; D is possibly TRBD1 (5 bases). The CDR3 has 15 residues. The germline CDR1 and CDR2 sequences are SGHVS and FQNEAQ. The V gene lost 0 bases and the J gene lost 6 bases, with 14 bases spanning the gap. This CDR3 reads CASSLAGGGVPEAFF. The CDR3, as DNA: TGTGCCAGCAGCTTAGCGGGCGGGGGTGTACCTGAAGCTTTCTTT.

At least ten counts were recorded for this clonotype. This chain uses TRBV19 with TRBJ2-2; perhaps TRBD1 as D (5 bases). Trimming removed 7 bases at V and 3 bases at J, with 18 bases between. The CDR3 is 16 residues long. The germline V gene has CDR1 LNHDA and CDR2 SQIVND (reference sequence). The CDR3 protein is CASTKTERLYTGELFF. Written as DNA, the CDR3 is TGTGCCAGTACTAAGACAGAACGACTTTACACCGGGGAGCTGTTTTTT.

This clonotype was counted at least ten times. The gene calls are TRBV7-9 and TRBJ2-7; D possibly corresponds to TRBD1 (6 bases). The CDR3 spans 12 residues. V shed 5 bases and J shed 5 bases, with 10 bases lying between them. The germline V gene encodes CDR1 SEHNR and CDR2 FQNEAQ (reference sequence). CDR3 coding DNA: TGTGCCAGCAGCCCAAACAGGGACGAGCAGTACTTC. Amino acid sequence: CASSPNRDEQYF.

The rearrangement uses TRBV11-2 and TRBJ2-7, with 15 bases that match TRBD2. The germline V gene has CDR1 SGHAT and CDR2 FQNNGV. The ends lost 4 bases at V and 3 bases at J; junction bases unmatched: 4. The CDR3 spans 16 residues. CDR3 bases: TGTGCCAGCAGCTACGGACTAGCGGGAGGGGGCTACGAGCAGTACTTC. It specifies CASSYGLAGGGYEQYF.

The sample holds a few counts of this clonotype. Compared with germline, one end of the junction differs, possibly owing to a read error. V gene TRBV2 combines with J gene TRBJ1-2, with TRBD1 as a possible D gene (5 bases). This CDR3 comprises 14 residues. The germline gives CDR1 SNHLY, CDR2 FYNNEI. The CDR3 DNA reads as TGTGCCAGCACACCAGTACAGGAGGAATATGGCTACATCTTC. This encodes CASTPVQEEYGYIF.

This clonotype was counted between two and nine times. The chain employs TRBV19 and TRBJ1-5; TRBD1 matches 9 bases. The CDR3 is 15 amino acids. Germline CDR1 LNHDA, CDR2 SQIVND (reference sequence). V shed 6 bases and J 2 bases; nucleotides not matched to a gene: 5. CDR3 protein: CASRTGGGGNQPQHF. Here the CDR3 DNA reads TGTGCCAGTAGGACAGGGGGTGGAGGCAATCAGCCCCAGCATTTT.

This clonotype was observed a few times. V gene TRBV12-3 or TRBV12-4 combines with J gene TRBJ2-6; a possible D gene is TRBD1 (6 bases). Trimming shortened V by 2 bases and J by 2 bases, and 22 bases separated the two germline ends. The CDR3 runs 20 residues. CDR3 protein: CASSLKTQSTGLTGANVLTF. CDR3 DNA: TGTGCCAGCAGTTTAAAGACCCAAAGTACAGGGTTGACTGGGGCCAACGTCCTGACTTTC.

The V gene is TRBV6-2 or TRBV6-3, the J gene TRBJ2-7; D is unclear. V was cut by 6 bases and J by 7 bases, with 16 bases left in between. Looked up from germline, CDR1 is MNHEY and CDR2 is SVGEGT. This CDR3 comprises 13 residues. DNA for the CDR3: TGTGCCAGCAGGCAGAAAGGGAACGAGGAGCAGTACTTC. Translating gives CASRQKGNEEQYF.

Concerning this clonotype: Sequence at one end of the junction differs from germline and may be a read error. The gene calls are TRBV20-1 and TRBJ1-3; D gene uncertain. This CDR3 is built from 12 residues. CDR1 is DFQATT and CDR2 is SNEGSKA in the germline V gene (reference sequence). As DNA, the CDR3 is TGCGGTGCTCCCACAACTGGAAACACCATATATTTT. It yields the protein CGAPTTGNTIYF.

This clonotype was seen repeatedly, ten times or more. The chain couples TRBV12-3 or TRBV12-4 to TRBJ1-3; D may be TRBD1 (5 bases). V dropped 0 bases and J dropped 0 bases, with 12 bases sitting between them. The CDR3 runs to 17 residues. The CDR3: CASSLALNGHSGNTIYF. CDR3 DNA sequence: TGTGCCAGCAGTTTAGCGCTTAACGGACACTCTGGAAACACCATATATTTT.

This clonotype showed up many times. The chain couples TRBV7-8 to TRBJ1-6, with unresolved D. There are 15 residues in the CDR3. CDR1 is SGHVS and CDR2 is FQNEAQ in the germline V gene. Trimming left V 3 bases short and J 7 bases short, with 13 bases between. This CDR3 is CASSLTGKLNSPLHF. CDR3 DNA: TGTGCCAGCAGCTTGACGGGGAAATTAAATTCACCCCTCCACTTT.

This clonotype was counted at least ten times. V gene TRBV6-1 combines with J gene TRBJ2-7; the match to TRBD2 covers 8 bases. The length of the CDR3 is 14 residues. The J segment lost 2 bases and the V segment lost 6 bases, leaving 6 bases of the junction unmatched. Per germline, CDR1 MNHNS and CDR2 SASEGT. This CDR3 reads CASSAGGGTYEQYF. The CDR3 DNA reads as TGTGCCAGCAGCGCGGGGGGCGGAACCTACGAGCAGTACTTC.

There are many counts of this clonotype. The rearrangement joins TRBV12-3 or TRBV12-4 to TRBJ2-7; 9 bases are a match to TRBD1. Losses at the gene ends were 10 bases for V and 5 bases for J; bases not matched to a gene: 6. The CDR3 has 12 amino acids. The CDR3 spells CATKGQGHEQYF. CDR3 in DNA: TGTGCCACCAAGGGACAGGGACACGAGCAGTACTTC.

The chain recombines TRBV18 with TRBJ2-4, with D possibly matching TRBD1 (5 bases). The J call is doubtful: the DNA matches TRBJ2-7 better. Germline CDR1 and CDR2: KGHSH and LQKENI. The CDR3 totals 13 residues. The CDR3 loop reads CASSPEGADEQYF. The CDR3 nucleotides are TGTGCCAGCTCACCGGAAGGGGCGGACGAGCAGTACTTC.

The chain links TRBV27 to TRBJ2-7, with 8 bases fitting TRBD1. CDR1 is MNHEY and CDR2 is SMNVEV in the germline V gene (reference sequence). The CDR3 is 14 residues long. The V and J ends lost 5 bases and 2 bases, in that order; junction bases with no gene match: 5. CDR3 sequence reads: CASSEGQGPYEQYF. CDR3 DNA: TGTGCCAGCAGTGAAGGACAGGGTCCCTACGAGCAGTACTTC.

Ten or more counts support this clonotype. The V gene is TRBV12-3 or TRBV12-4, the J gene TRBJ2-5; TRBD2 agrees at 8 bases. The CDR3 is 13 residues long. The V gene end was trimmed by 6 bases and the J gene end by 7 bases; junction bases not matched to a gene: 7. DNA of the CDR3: TGTGCCAGCAGGGACCCTAGCGGGCGGACCCAGTACTTC. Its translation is CASRDPSGRTQYF.

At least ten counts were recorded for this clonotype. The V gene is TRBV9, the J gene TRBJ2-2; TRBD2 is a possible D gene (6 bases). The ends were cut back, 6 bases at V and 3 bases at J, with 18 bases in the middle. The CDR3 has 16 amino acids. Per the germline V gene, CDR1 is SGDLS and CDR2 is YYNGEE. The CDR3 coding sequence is TGTGCCAGCAAGAGCTCCTTAGCGGAGGACACCGGGGAGCTGTTTTTT. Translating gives CASKSSLAEDTGELFF.

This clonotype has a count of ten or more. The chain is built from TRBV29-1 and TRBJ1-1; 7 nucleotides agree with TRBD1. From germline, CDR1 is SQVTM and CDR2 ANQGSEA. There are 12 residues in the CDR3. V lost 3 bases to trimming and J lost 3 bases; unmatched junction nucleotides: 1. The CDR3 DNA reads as TGCAGCGTTGACAGGGGGGACACTGAAGCTTTCTTT. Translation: CSVDRGDTEAFF.

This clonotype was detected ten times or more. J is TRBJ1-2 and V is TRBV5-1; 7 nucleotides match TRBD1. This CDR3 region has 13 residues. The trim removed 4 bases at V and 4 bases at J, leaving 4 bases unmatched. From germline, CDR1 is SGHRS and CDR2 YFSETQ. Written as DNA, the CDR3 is TGCGCCAGCAGCGCGGGGACAGTCTATGGCTACACCTTC. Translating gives CASSAGTVYGYTF.

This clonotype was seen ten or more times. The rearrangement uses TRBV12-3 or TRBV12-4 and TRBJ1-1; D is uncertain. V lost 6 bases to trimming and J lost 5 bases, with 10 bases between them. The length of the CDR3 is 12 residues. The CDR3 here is CASSQWGTEAFF. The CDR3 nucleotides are TGTGCCAGCAGCCAATGGGGTACTGAAGCTTTCTTT.